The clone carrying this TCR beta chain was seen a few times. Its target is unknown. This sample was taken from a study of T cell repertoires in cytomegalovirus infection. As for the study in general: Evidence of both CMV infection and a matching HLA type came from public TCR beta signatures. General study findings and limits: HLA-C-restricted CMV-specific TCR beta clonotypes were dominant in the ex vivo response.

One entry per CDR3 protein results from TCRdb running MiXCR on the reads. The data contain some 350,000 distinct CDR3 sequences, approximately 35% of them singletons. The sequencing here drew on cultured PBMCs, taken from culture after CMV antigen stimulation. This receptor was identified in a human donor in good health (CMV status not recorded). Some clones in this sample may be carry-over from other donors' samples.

The CDR3 here is CASSMSRRGVKLFF. The CDR3, as DNA: TGTGCCAGTAGTATGTCGCGACGGGGTGTTAAACTGTTTTTT. This sequence joins TRBV19 and TRBJ1-4; D unclear. This CDR3 has 14 amino acids. From germline, CDR1 is LNHDA and CDR2 SQIVND (reference sequence). V shed 3 bases and J shed 11 bases, with 16 bases lying between them.